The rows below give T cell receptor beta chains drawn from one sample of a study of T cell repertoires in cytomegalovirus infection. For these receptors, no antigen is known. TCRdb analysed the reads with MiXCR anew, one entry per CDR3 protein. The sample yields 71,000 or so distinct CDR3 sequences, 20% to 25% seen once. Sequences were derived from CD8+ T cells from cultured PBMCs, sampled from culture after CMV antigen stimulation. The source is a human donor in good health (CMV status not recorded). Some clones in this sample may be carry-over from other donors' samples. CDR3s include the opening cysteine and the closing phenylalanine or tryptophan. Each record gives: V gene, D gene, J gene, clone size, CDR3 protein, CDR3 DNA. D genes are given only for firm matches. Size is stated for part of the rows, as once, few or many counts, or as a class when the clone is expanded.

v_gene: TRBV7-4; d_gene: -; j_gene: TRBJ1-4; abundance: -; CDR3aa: CASSWTKAGEKLFF; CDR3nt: TGTGCCAGCAGCTGGACCAAAGCGGGCGAAAAACTGTTTTTT
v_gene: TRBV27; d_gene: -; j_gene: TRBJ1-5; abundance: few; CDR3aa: CASRSHDRSLQPQHF; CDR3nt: TGTGCCAGCAGATCCCACGACAGGTCCTTGCAGCCCCAGCATTTT
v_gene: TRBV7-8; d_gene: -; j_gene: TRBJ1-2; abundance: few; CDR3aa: CASSPERPSYGYTF; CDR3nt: TGTGCCAGCAGCCCGGAAAGACCATCCTATGGCTACACCTTC
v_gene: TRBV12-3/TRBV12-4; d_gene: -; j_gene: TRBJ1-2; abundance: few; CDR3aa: CASSLRTVGGYTF; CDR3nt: TGTGCCAGCAGTTTAAGGACAGTGGGTGGCTACACCTTC
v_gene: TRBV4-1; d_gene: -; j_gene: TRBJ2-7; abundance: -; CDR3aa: CASSREGFEQYF; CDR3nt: TGCGCCAGCAGCCGAGAGGGATTCGAGCAGTACTTC
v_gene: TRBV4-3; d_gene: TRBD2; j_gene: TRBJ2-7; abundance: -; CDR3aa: CASSQAGGRYEQYF; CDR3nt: TGCGCCAGCAGCCAAGCGGGGGGGAGGTACGAGCAGTACTTC
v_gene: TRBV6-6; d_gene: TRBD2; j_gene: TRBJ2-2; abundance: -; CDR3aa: CASSYSSGGAGELFF; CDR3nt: TGTGCCAGCAGTTACTCTAGCGGGGGGGCCGGGGAGCTGTTTTTT
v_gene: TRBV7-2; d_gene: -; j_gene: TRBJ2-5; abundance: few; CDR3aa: CASSYPQGLETQYF; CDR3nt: TGTGCCAGCAGCTACCCACAGGGTTTAGAGACCCAGTACTTC
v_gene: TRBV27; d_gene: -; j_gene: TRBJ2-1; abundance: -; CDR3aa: CASSLSRRSHNEQFF; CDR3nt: TGTGCCAGCAGTTTATCGCGTCGCAGCCACAATGAGCAGTTCTTC
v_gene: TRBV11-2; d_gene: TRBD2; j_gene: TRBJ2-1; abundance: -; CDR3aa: CASSPRLAGYYNEQFF; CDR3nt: TGTGCCAGCAGCCCAAGACTAGCGGGGTACTACAATGAGCAGTTCTTC
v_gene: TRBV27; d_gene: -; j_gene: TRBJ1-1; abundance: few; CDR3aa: CASSLLRGEEAFF; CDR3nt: TGTGCCAGCAGTTTGCTGAGGGGAGAAGAAGCTTTCTTT
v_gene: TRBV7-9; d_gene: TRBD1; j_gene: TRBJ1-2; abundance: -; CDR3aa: CASSPRGRDGYTF; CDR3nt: TGTGCCAGCAGCCCCAGGGGGCGAGATGGCTACACCTTC
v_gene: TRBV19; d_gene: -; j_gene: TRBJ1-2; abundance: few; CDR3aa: CASTQTNYGYTF; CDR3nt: TGTGCCAGTACCCAGACTAACTATGGCTACACCTTC
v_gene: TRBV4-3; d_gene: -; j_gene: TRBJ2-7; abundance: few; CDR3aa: CASSQDQGYEQYF; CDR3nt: TGCGCCAGCAGCCAAGATCAAGGCTACGAGCAGTACTTC
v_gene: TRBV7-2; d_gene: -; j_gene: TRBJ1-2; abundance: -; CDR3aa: CASSLVGASDYGYTF; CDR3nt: TGTGCCAGCAGCTTAGTCGGGGCGTCGGACTATGGCTACACCTTC
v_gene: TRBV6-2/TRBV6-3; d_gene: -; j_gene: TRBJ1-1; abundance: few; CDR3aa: CASSSRGTEAFF; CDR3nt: TGTGCCAGCAGTTCTAGGGGCACTGAAGCTTTCTTT
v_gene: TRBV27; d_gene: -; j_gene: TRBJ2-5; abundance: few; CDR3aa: CASSFASEVRNGTLQETQYF; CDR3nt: TGTGCCAGCAGTTTTGCATCCGAAGTACGAAACGGGACTTTACAAGAGACCCAGTACTTC
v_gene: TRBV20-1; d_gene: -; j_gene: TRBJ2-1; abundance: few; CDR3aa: CSAPGHVQHEQFF; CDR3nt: TGCAGTGCCCCGGGCCACGTCCAACATGAGCAGTTCTTC
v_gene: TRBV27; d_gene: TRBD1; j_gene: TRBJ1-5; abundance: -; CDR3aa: CASRARDRGNQPQHF; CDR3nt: TGTGCCAGCCGCGCGAGGGACAGGGGCAATCAGCCCCAGCATTTT